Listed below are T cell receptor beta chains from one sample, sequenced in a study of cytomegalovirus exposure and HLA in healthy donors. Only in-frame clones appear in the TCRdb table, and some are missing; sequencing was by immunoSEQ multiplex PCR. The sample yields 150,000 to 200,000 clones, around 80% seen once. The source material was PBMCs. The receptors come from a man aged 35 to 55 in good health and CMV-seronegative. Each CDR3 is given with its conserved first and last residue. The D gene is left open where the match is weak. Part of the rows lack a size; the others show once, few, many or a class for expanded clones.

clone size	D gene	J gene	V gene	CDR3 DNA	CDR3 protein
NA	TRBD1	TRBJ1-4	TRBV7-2	TGTGCCAGCAGCGTAACAGGGGTCACTAATGAAAAACTGTTTTTT	CASSVTGVTNEKLFF
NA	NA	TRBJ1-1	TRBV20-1	TGCAGTGCTAGAGGCGCTGAAGCTTTCTTT	CSARGAEAFF
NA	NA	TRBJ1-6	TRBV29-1	TGCAGCGTTGACAGGCAGGGCAATTCACCCCTCCACTTT	CSVDRQGNSPLHF
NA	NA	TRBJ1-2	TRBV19	TGTGCCAGTAGTATAGACAGGTCCTATGGCTACACCTTC	CASSIDRSYGYTF
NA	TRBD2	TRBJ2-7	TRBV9	TGTGCCAGCAGCGTAAGCGGGGGGTCCTACGAGCAGTACTTC	CASSVSGGSYEQYF
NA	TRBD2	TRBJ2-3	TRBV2	TGTGCCAGCAGTGAATTTGGACTAGCGGGAGTAGATACGCAGTATTTT	CASSEFGLAGVDTQYF
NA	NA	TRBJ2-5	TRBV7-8	TGTGCCAGCAACCAAGGGGGATTCCAAGAGACCCAGTACTTC	CASNQGGFQETQYF
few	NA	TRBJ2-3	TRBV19	TGTGCCAGTACCCCGGGTACCGGGGGCACAGATACGCAGTATTTT	CASTPGTGGTDTQYF
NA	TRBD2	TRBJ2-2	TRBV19	TGTGCCACTCGGACTAGCGGGAGAACCGGGGAGCTGTTTTTT	CATRTSGRTGELFF
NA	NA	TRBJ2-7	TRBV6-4	TGTGCCAGCACTATGATGAGGGTTTTATACGAGCAGTACTTC	CASTMMRVLYEQYF
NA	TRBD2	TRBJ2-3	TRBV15	TGTGCCACCAGCAGAGATCCCGGGGGGGGCCCAGATACGCAGTATTTT	CATSRDPGGGPDTQYF